The rows below give T cell receptor beta chains drawn from one sample of a study of blood T cell repertoires in COVID-19. This table comes from immunoSEQ multiplex PCR, and its TCRdb copy is limited to in-frame clones, with some not included. This table holds 180,000 or so clones, approximately 89% found once. Sequenced input: PBMCs or T cells enriched from blood (not recorded which). The origin of the receptors is a middle-aged woman with acute COVID-19. CDR3s include the opening cysteine and the closing phenylalanine or tryptophan. A D gene is named only where the DNA matches it firmly. Expanded clones are given a class, and other clones once, few, many or no size at all.

V gene	D gene	J gene	clone size	CDR3 DNA	CDR3 protein
TRBV3-1/TRBV3-2	TRBD2	TRBJ2-5	NA	TGTGCCAGCAGCCAAGATCCAGCGGGATTGCAGGAGACCCAGTACTTC	CASSQDPAGLQETQYF
TRBV7-8	NA	TRBJ2-7	NA	TGTGCCAGCAGACCTTCAGGGAACTACGAGCAGTACTTC	CASRPSGNYEQYF
TRBV2	TRBD1	TRBJ1-4	NA	TGTGCCAGCAGTGAAGACAGGGGGGATGAAAAACTGTTTTTT	CASSEDRGDEKLFF
TRBV27	TRBD2	TRBJ2-1	NA	TGTGCCAGCAGCCTTATAGCGGGGGTCACCTACAATGAGCAGTTCTTC	CASSLIAGVTYNEQFF
TRBV29-1	TRBD1	TRBJ1-2	once	TGCAGCGTGGCACAGGGGGCACATGGCTACACCTTC	CSVAQGAHGYTF
TRBV28	NA	TRBJ1-2	NA	TGTGCCAGCAGTTTAGGGGGGGCTTTTGAGGGCTACACCTTC	CASSLGGAFEGYTF
TRBV27	TRBD2	TRBJ2-1	NA	TGTGCCAGCAGTCCAACGGGACTAAACAATGAGCAGTTCTTC	CASSPTGLNNEQFF
TRBV7-2	NA	TRBJ1-1	NA	TGTGCCAGCAGCCCTGTCTGGGGGCTGGAGAACACTGAAGCTTTCTTT	CASSPVWGLENTEAFF
TRBV5-4	NA	TRBJ2-4	once	TGTGCCAGCAGCTCGGGGGCCAAAAACATTCAGTACTTC	CASSSGAKNIQYF
TRBV7-9	NA	TRBJ1-1	NA	TGTGCCAGCAGCTTAGGAGGGAGGACTGAAGCTTTCTTT	CASSLGGRTEAFF
TRBV6-9	NA	TRBJ2-7	NA	TGTGCCAGTCAACCACAGGGTGTAACCTACGAGCAGTACTTC	CASQPQGVTYEQYF
TRBV4-1	TRBD1	TRBJ2-3	NA	TGCGCCAGCAGCCCCCTGGGACAGGGTTTCACAGATACGCAGTATTTT	CASSPLGQGFTDTQYF
TRBV27	NA	TRBJ1-4	NA	TGTGCCAGCAGTCCCCCGCCCACACAGGTAGGTGAAAAACTGTTTTTT	CASSPPPTQVGEKLFF
TRBV2	TRBD1	TRBJ1-5	NA	TGTGCCAGCAGCTCCCAGGGGCAGGGGGCGAATCAGCCCCAGCATTTT	CASSSQGQGANQPQHF
TRBV10-1	NA	TRBJ2-2	NA	TGCGCCAGCAGTATGGACTCCAGAAACACCGGGGAGCTGTTTTTT	CASSMDSRNTGELFF
TRBV29-1	TRBD1	TRBJ1-2	NA	TGCAGCCGGGACAGGGGGCCATCGAACCTTTATGGCTACACCTTC	CSRDRGPSNLYGYTF
TRBV6-5	TRBD1	TRBJ2-7	few	TGTGCCAGCAGTTACACGGGACAGGGCTACGAGCAGTACTTC	CASSYTGQGYEQYF
TRBV7-2	TRBD2	TRBJ2-3	NA	TGTGCCAGCAGCCCTCATAGCGGGAGGACAGATACGCAGTATTTT	CASSPHSGRTDTQYF
TRBV7-9	TRBD2	TRBJ2-7	NA	TGTGCCAGCAACCGGGGGGGCCAAAGCTCCTACGAGCAGTACTTC	CASNRGGQSSYEQYF
TRBV5-6	TRBD1	TRBJ2-2	NA	TGTGCCAGCAGCTTGCCGGGACAGGGGGGCGGGGAGCTGTTTTTT	CASSLPGQGGGELFF
TRBV19	NA	TRBJ1-2	NA	TGTGCCAGTAGTATTGGGGAAAACAGGCCGCTCTATGGCTACACCTTC	CASSIGENRPLYGYTF
TRBV11-2	NA	TRBJ2-7	NA	TGTGCCAGCAGCTTCGGTGGAGACAGGACTTACGAGCAGTACTTC	CASSFGGDRTYEQYF
TRBV3-1/TRBV3-2	NA	TRBJ1-2	NA	TGTGCCAGCAGCCAAGAAACAGGGAACTATGGCTACACCTTC	CASSQETGNYGYTF
TRBV6-1	NA	TRBJ1-1	NA	TGTGCCAGCAGTGGGTGGGTGGGGGGTGGAGGCACTGAAGCTTTCTTT	CASSGWVGGGGTEAFF
TRBV7-3	TRBD2	TRBJ2-7	NA	TGTGCCAGCAGCTTAGTTATAGCGGGCGGACTCTACGAGCAGTACTTC	CASSLVIAGGLYEQYF
TRBV3-1/TRBV3-2	NA	TRBJ2-7	NA	TGTGCCAGCAGCCAAGCGCGGGACCCTTCGGGCTACGAGCAGTACTTC	CASSQARDPSGYEQYF
TRBV19	TRBD2	TRBJ2-3	NA	TGTGCCAGTAGTCCAAGACTAGCGGGAGGCGCAGATACGCAGTATTTT	CASSPRLAGGADTQYF
TRBV3-1/TRBV3-2	NA	TRBJ1-1	NA	TGTGCCAGCAGCTGGAATCGGGGGAGGAACACTGAAGCTTTCTTT	CASSWNRGRNTEAFF
TRBV2	TRBD2	TRBJ2-1	NA	TGTGCCAGCTGTGGTACCGCTAGCGGGCGCTACAATGAGCAGTTCTTC	CASCGTASGRYNEQFF
TRBV19	TRBD2	TRBJ2-7	once	TGTGCCAGTAGTCCTGGGACTAGCGGAACCTACGAGCAGTACTTC	CASSPGTSGTYEQYF
TRBV15	TRBD1	TRBJ1-2	NA	TGTGCCACCAGCAGAGCGACAGGGTCCAAAGGCTACACCTTC	CATSRATGSKGYTF
TRBV30	NA	TRBJ2-2	NA	TGTGCCTGGACCCAACCCCGACATTGGGCCGGGGAGCTGTTTTTT	CAWTQPRHWAGELFF
TRBV6-8	TRBD2	TRBJ2-1	NA	TGTGCCAGCAGTTACCTGACGCCCGGGACTAGCGGGAGTCACAATGAGCAGTTCTTC	CASSYLTPGTSGSHNEQFF